The clone carrying this TCR beta chain occurred a few times. Clones were sequenced by immunoSEQ multiplex PCR, and TCRdb holds only the in-frame ones, with some missing. The repertoire consists of 250,000 or so clones, with approximately 84% occurring once and the leading ten covering around 4%. These data belong to a study of blood T cell repertoires in COVID-19. Study details: The samples span acute and convalescent COVID-19 from the United States, Italy and Spain. PBMCs, B-cell-depleted T cells, or T cells provided the cDNA or gDNA that made up the material.

V lost 7 bases, J lost 1 base, and 10 bases stayed unmatched. From germline, CDR1 is MDHEN and CDR2 SYDVKM. CDR3 length: 16 residues. The sequenced sample was peripheral blood. This receptor was identified in a man in his forties or fifties with acute or convalescent COVID-19. V usage is TRBV28 and J usage is TRBJ2-1; TRBD2 matches at 7 bases. The CDR3 DNA is TGTGCCAGCACCCCATTTCCTAGCGGATCCTACAATGAGCAGTTCTTC. This sequence encodes CASTPFPSGSYNEQFF.